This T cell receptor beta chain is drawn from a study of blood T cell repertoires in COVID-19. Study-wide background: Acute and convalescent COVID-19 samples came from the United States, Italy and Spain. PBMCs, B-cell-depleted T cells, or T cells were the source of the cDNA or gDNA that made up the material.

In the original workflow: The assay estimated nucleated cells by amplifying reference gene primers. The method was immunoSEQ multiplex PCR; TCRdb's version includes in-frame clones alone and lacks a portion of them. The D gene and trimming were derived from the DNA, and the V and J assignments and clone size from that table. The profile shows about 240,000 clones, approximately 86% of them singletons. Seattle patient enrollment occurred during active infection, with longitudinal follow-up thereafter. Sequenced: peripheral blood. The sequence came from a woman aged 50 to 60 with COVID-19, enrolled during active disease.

Here the CDR3 reads CASSFRGANTGELFF. Here the CDR3 DNA reads TGTGCCAGCAGCTTCAGGGGCGCGAACACCGGGGAGCTGTTTTTT. The rearrangement uses TRBV11-3 and TRBJ2-2; perhaps TRBD1 as D (6 bases). CDR3 length: 15 residues. V gave up 3 bases and J gave up 0 bases, with 8 bases separating them. CDR1 and CDR2 (germline): SGHNT, YENEEA.